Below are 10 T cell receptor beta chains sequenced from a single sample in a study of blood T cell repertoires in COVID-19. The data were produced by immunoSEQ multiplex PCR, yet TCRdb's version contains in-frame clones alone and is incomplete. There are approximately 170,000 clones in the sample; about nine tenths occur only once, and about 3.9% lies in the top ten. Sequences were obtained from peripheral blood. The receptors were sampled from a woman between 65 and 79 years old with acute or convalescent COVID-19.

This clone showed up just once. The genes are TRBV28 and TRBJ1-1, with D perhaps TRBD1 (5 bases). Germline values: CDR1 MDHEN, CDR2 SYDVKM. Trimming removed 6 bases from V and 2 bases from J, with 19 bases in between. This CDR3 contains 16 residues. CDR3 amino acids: CASRRRLGGGNTEAFF. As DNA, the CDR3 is TGTGCCAGCAGACGACGATTGGGGGGAGGAAACACTGAAGCTTTCTTT.

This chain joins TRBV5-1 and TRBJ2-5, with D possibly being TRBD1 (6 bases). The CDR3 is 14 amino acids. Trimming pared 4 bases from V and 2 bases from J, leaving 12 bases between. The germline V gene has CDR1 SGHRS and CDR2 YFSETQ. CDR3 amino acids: CASSPGGWQETQYF. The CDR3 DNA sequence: TGCGCCAGCAGCCCTGGGGGCTGGCAAGAGACCCAGTACTTC. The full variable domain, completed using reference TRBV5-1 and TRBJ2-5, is KAGVTQTPRYLIKTRGQQVTLSCSPISGHRSVSWYQQTPGQGLQFLFEYFSETQRNKGNFPGRFSGRQFSNSRSEMNVSTLELGDSALYLCASSPGGWQETQYFGPGTRLLVL.

The CDR3 coding sequence is TGTGCCAGCAGCCGGACAGACACCGGGGAGCTGTTTTTT. This codes for CASSRTDTGELFF. This chain connects TRBV6-2 or TRBV6-3 to TRBJ2-2; weak D call: TRBD1 (6 bases). CDR1 is MNHEY and CDR2 is SVGEGT in the germline V gene. The V and J ends lost 6 bases and 3 bases respectively, with 8 bases between them. The CDR3 runs 13 residues.

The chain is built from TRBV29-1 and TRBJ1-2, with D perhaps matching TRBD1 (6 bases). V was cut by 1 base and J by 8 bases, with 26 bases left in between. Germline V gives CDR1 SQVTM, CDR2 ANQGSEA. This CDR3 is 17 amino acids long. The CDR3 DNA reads TGCAGCGTTGAAGTGACCGGTTTGGGACACCTGAGAGGGGGCTACACCTTC. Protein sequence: CSVEVTGLGHLRGGYTF.

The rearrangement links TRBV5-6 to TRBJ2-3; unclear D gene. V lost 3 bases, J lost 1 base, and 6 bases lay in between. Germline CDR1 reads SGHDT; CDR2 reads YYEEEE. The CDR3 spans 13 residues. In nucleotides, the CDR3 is TGTGCCAGCAGCTGGAGTGGCACAGATACGCAGTATTTT. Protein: CASSWSGTDTQYF. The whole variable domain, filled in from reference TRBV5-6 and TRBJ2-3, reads DAGVTQSPTHLIKTRGQQVTLRCSPKSGHDTVSWYQQALGQGPQFIFQYYEEEERQRGNFPDRFSGHQFPNYSSELNVNALLLGDSALYLCASSWSGTDTQYFGPGTRLTVL.

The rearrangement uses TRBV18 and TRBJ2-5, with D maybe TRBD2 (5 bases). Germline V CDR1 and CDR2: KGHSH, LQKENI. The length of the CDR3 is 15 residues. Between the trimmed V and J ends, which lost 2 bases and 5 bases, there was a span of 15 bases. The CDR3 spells CASSPTGPRGETQYF. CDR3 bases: TGTGCCAGCTCACCAACCGGGCCCCGCGGGGAGACCCAGTACTTC.

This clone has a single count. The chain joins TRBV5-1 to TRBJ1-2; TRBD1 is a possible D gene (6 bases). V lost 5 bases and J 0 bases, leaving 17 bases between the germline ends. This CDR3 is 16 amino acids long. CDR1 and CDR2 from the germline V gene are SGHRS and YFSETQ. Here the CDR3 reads CASSGGRRGANYGYTF. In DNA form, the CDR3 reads TGCGCCAGCAGTGGGGGTCGCAGGGGAGCTAACTATGGCTACACCTTC.

The CDR3 DNA reads as TGTGCCAGCAGCCCCTCGGGCGGGACAGGCCTCTATGGCTACACCTTC. It codes for CASSPSGGTGLYGYTF. The chain links TRBV14 to TRBJ1-2; 8 nucleotides line up with TRBD1. V shed 4 bases and J 4 bases; nucleotides not matched to a gene: 11. CDR1 SGHDN and CDR2 FVKESK come from the germline V gene. The CDR3 runs 16 residues.

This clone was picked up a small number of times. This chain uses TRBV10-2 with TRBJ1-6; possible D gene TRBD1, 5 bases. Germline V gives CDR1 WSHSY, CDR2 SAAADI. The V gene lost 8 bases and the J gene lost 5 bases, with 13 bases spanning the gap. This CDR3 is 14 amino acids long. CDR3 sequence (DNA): TGCGCCAGCCTCGGGGGGGTGGATAATTCACCCCTCCACTTT. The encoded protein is CASLGGVDNSPLHF.

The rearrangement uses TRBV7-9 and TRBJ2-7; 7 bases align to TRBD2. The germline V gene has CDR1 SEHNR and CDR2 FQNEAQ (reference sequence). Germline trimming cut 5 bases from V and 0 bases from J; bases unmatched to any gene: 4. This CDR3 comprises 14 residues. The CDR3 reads CASSLTSASYEQYF. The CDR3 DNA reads TGTGCCAGCAGCCTCACTAGCGCCTCCTACGAGCAGTACTTC.